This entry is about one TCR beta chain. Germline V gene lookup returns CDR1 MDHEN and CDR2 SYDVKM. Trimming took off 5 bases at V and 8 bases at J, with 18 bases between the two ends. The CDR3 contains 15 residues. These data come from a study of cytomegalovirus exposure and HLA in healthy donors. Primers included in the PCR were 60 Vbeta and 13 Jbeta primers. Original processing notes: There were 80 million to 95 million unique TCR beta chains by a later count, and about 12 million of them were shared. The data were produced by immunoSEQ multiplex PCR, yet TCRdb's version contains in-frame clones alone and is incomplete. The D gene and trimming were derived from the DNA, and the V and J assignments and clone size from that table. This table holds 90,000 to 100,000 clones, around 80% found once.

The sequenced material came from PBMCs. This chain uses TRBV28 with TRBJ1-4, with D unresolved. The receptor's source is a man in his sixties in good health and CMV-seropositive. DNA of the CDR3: TGTGCCAGCAGTCCTCAGGCCTTCGGTGGAGAAAAACTGTTTTTT. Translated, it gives CASSPQAFGGEKLFF.